These 15 T cell receptor beta chains came from one sample sequenced in a study of a mutant IDH1 vaccine in newly diagnosed glioma. Time point denoted: week 23, last vaccination. What each vaccine dose contained was 300 ug of mutant IDH1 20-mer peptide, accompanied by topical imiquimod. Some clones are missing from TCRdb's copy, which holds only in-frame ones; the method was immunoSEQ multiplex PCR. The sample includes over 50,000 clones, over 75% of them seen just once. These TCRs are of unknown antigen specificity. Specimen: PBMCs, collected from a glioma patient whose treatment included an IDH1 peptide vaccine. The receptor source for this set is a man aged 18 to 30 with glioma.

V and J are TRBV7-3 and TRBJ2-7, with 7 nucleotides matching TRBD2. V shed 2 bases, J shed 0 bases, and the junction held 1 base outside the gene matches. The CDR3 runs 14 residues. Germline V gene data show CDR1 as SGHTA and CDR2 as FQGTGA. CDR3 bases: TGTGCCAGCAGCTTATCGGGGGGCTCCTACGAGCAGTACTTC. This sequence encodes CASSLSGGSYEQYF.

This clone came up once. The chain combines TRBV4-3 with TRBJ1-1, with D hard to call. This CDR3 is 16 amino acids long. Between the trimmed V and J ends, which lost 4 bases and 2 bases, there was a span of 17 bases. In germline, CDR1 is LGHNA, CDR2 YSLEER. The DNA for the CDR3 is TGCGCCAGCAGCCCGCCGAATCACGGTCGAAACACTGAAGCTTTCTTT. Its translation is CASSPPNHGRNTEAFF.

This sequence joins TRBV28 and TRBJ2-2; 9 bases fit TRBD1. Germline-derived CDR1 and CDR2 are MDHEN and SYDVKM. The CDR3 length is 18 residues. V lost 6 bases to trimming and J lost 0 bases; unmatched junction nucleotides: 11. The CDR3 DNA sequence: TGTGCCAGCAGCTTCGAATTAGGACAGGGGACGAACACCGGGGAGCTGTTTTTT. Translating gives CASSFELGQGTNTGELFF.

The chain couples TRBV19 to TRBJ2-6; a weak D match, TRBD1 (6 bases). CDR1 and CDR2 from the germline V gene are LNHDA and SQIVND (reference sequence). V was pared by 7 bases and J by 1 base, with 20 bases between. The CDR3 loop spans 18 amino acids. CDR3 DNA: TGTGCCAGTACCGCGGGCAGGGGCGCGGTGTCTGGGGCCAACGTCCTGACTTTC. The encoded protein is CASTAGRGAVSGANVLTF. Looking up the rest from reference TRBV19 and TRBJ2-6 gives the full variable domain: DGGITQSPKYLFRKEGQNVTLSCEQNLNHDAMYWYRQDPGQGLRLIYYSQIVNDFQKGDIAEGYSVSREKKESFPLTVTSAQKNPTAFYLCASTAGRGAVSGANVLTFGAGSRLTVL.

The chain employs TRBV5-4 and TRBJ1-5; D possibly corresponds to TRBD1 (5 bases). Trimming left V 4 bases short and J 4 bases short, with 15 bases between. Germline CDR1 SGHNT, CDR2 YYREEE (reference sequence). This CDR3 region has 15 residues. The CDR3 sequence is CASSPDIGVNQPQHF. The CDR3 bases are TGTGCCAGCAGCCCCGACATAGGGGTTAATCAGCCCCAGCATTTT.

The V gene is TRBV6-5, the J gene TRBJ2-7, with D possibly being TRBD1 (5 bases). Germline CDR1 MNHEY, CDR2 SVGAGI. V lost 8 bases to trimming and J lost 2 bases, with 13 bases between them. CDR3 size: 13 residues. CDR3 residues: CASVNRQTYEQYF. CDR3 nucleotides: TGTGCCAGCGTCAACAGACAGACCTACGAGCAGTACTTC.

The chain has TRBV18 and TRBJ2-7, with a weak D call TRBD1 (6 bases). The V gene lost 1 base and the J gene lost 3 bases, with 7 bases spanning the gap. CDR3 length: 13 amino acids. The germline gives CDR1 KGHSH, CDR2 LQKENI. The DNA of the CDR3 is TGTGCCAGCTCACCACGGGACAACTACGAGCAGTACTTC. This gives the protein CASSPRDNYEQYF.

The rearrangement uses TRBV5-4 and TRBJ1-1; 8 positions agree with TRBD1. After removal of 4 bases from V and 5 bases from J, the junction contained 7 bases not matched to a gene. CDR3 length: 14 residues. CDR1 is SGHNT, CDR2 YYREEE, per germline (reference sequence). Here the CDR3 reads CASSHRGSGTEAFF. Written as DNA, the CDR3 is TGTGCCAGCAGCCACAGGGGGTCCGGAACTGAAGCTTTCTTT.

The chain is built from TRBV5-4 and TRBJ1-2; D is uncertain. CDR3 length: 14 residues. The germline V gene has CDR1 SGHNT and CDR2 YYREEE (reference sequence). Deletions cut 3 bases from V and 0 bases from J, with 9 bases between. The CDR3 bases are TGTGCCAGCAGCTACACAGCATCTAACTATGGCTACACCTTC. It yields the protein CASSYTASNYGYTF.

The chain uses TRBV2 and TRBJ1-4; the match to TRBD1 covers 8 bases. V gave up 6 bases and J gave up 8 bases; unmatched junction bases: 8. CDR3 size: 14 residues. Germline-derived CDR1 and CDR2 are SNHLY and FYNNEI. In DNA form, the CDR3 reads TGTGCCAGCAGCGCAGGGGGCTTAGGGGAAAAACTGTTTTTT. Amino acids: CASSAGGLGEKLFF.

The rearrangement joins TRBV4-3 to TRBJ2-1, with TRBD2 as a possible D gene (6 bases). CDR3 length: 15 residues. V gave up 5 bases and J gave up 3 bases, with 14 bases separating them. The germline CDR1 and CDR2 sequences are LGHNA and YSLEER. Here the CDR3 DNA reads TGCGCCAGCAGCTCTTGGCGGGACTTCTACAATGAGCAGTTCTTC. Translation: CASSSWRDFYNEQFF.

V gene TRBV9 combines with J gene TRBJ2-1; 12 bases line up with TRBD2. Germline V gene lookup returns CDR1 SGDLS and CDR2 YYNGEE. Germline trimming cut 2 bases from V and 5 bases from J; bases unmatched to any gene: 5. The CDR3 consists of 16 residues. The CDR3 DNA sequence: TGTGCCAGCAGCGTGGATGGACTAGCGGGAAACAATGAGCAGTTCTTC. Translation: CASSVDGLAGNNEQFF.

The chain has TRBV6-6 and TRBJ2-5; D is tentatively TRBD1 or TRBD2 (5 bases each). The germline V gene encodes CDR1 MNHNY and CDR2 SVGAGI (reference sequence). V was clipped by 10 bases and J by 4 bases, with 19 bases between them. The CDR3 consists of 14 residues. CDR3 amino acids: CATSKGGAGETQYF. The DNA of the CDR3 is TGTGCCACTAGTAAGGGTGGGGCGGGAGAGACCCAGTACTTC.

This chain connects TRBV10-3 to TRBJ2-7; D is perhaps TRBD1 (5 bases). The CDR3 sequence is 15 residues long. Germline values: CDR1 ENHRY, CDR2 SYGVKD. Trimming shortened V by 3 bases and J by 6 bases, and 18 bases separated the two germline ends. In DNA, the CDR3 is TGTGCCATCAGTGAAACCCCTTCTGGGGCCGGCGAGCAGTACTTC. It specifies CAISETPSGAGEQYF.

The chain links TRBV7-8 to TRBJ2-7; 7 bases agree with TRBD1. Trimming removed 6 bases from V and 0 bases from J; junction bases left unmatched: 8. The CDR3 sequence is 15 residues long. Looked up from germline, CDR1 is SGHVS and CDR2 is FQNEAQ. The CDR3 bases are TGTGCCAGCAGGTTCAGGACAGGCCGCTCCTACGAGCAGTACTTC. It is translated as CASRFRTGRSYEQYF.